These T cell receptor beta chains were read from a single sample in a study of T-cell memory formation after mild COVID-19. TCRdb re-called the 5' RACE reads through MiXCR, storing one row per CDR3 protein. The table has about 140,000 distinct CDR3 sequences, more than 13% seen once. Sample: PBMCs or a T cell subset sorted from them (not recorded which). These receptors were taken from an adult woman who had mild COVID-19 (a few samples of this study predate the infection). Cell type and time point are not known. CDR3s include the opening cysteine and the closing phenylalanine or tryptophan. D genes are given only for firm matches. Clone size, where shown, is once, few, many, or a class for clones that have expanded.

d_call: -
clone_size: -
v_call: TRBV20-1
j_call: TRBJ1-1
cdr3_nt: TGCAGTGCTAGAGATCACTCCGGAGGAGACACTGAAGCTTTCTTT
cdr3_aa: CSARDHSGGDTEAFF

d_call: TRBD1
clone_size: -
v_call: TRBV3-1
j_call: TRBJ1-2
cdr3_nt: TGTGCCAGCAGCCAGGACAGGCGAAGCTATGGCTACACCTTC
cdr3_aa: CASSQDRRSYGYTF

d_call: -
clone_size: -
v_call: TRBV25-1
j_call: TRBJ2-3
cdr3_nt: TGTGCCAGCAGTGAATCAGGCAGAACCACAGATACGCAGTATTTT
cdr3_aa: CASSESGRTTDTQYF

d_call: TRBD1
clone_size: few
v_call: TRBV4-1
j_call: TRBJ2-5
cdr3_nt: TGCGCCAGCAGCCAAAGTGTGACAGGGTTGGAGACCCAGTACTTC
cdr3_aa: CASSQSVTGLETQYF

d_call: TRBD2
clone_size: few
v_call: TRBV4-2
j_call: TRBJ2-1
cdr3_nt: TGTGCCAGCAGCCAAGACAGCGGGGGGGCCGCTGAGCAGTTCTTC
cdr3_aa: CASSQDSGGAAEQFF

d_call: -
clone_size: -
v_call: TRBV7-3
j_call: TRBJ2-1
cdr3_nt: TGTGCCAGCAGCCCCGGGTACAATGAGCAGTTCTTC
cdr3_aa: CASSPGYNEQFF

d_call: -
clone_size: -
v_call: TRBV7-9
j_call: TRBJ2-2
cdr3_nt: TGTGCCAGCAGCTTGGTCAGCGGCACCGGGGAGCTGTTTTTT
cdr3_aa: CASSLVSGTGELFF

d_call: -
clone_size: many
v_call: TRBV7-6
j_call: TRBJ2-3
cdr3_nt: TGTGCCAGCAGCGCTGGCGAAGGGGCCCCAGATACGCAGTATTTT
cdr3_aa: CASSAGEGAPDTQYF

d_call: TRBD2
clone_size: few
v_call: TRBV5-4
j_call: TRBJ2-3
cdr3_nt: TGTGCCAGCAGCTTGGAGGTAGCGGGCGGCCCTAGCACAGATACGCAGTATTTT
cdr3_aa: CASSLEVAGGPSTDTQYF

d_call: TRBD2
clone_size: few
v_call: TRBV6-5
j_call: TRBJ2-3
cdr3_nt: TGTGCCAGCAGGGTTCTAGCGGGGGAAGATACGCAGTATTTT
cdr3_aa: CASRVLAGEDTQYF

d_call: TRBD2
clone_size: -
v_call: TRBV7-9
j_call: TRBJ2-1
cdr3_nt: TGTGCCAGCAGCCCCGGACTAGCGGGAGACGATGAGCAGTTCTTC
cdr3_aa: CASSPGLAGDDEQFF

d_call: -
clone_size: -
v_call: TRBV20-1
j_call: TRBJ2-5
cdr3_nt: TGCAGTGCTCGATATGGGGAGACCCAGTACTTC
cdr3_aa: CSARYGETQYF

d_call: -
clone_size: few
v_call: TRBV3-1
j_call: TRBJ2-7
cdr3_nt: TGTGCCAGCAGCCAAGATATCCCGGGGGCGCCCTACGAGCAGTACTTC
cdr3_aa: CASSQDIPGAPYEQYF

d_call: TRBD2
clone_size: few
v_call: TRBV5-1
j_call: TRBJ2-3
cdr3_nt: TGCGCCAGCAGCTTGACCCGGGGGGGCACAGATACGCAGTATTTT
cdr3_aa: CASSLTRGGTDTQYF

d_call: TRBD1
clone_size: few
v_call: TRBV5-1
j_call: TRBJ2-7
cdr3_nt: TGCGCCAGCAGCATCGGGACAGGGGTCCACGAGCAGTACTTC
cdr3_aa: CASSIGTGVHEQYF

d_call: -
clone_size: -
v_call: TRBV11-1
j_call: TRBJ1-1
cdr3_nt: TGTGCCAGCAGCTTAGCGCTTTTAACTGAAGCTTTCTTT
cdr3_aa: CASSLALLTEAFF

d_call: -
clone_size: few
v_call: TRBV4-1
j_call: TRBJ2-7
cdr3_nt: TGCGCCAGCAGCCAAGCTGGCAACTCCTACGAGCAGTACTTC
cdr3_aa: CASSQAGNSYEQYF

d_call: -
clone_size: -
v_call: TRBV29-1
j_call: TRBJ1-2
cdr3_nt: TGCAGCGTTGAAGATCCTTTTGGGACTTACTATGGCTACACCTTC
cdr3_aa: CSVEDPFGTYYGYTF

d_call: -
clone_size: few
v_call: TRBV7-9
j_call: TRBJ2-7
cdr3_nt: TGTGCCAGCAGCCCCCGGGGGTCGGGGTACGAGCAGTACTTC
cdr3_aa: CASSPRGSGYEQYF

d_call: -
clone_size: -
v_call: TRBV10-2
j_call: TRBJ2-7
cdr3_nt: TGCGCCAGCAGCGATTCCGGGCCCCCCTACGAGCAGTACTTC
cdr3_aa: CASSDSGPPYEQYF

d_call: -
clone_size: many
v_call: TRBV7-9
j_call: TRBJ2-1
cdr3_nt: TGTGCCAGCAGCTTAGAGGGTTTCTACAATGAGCAGTTCTTC
cdr3_aa: CASSLEGFYNEQFF

d_call: TRBD2
clone_size: few
v_call: TRBV5-1
j_call: TRBJ2-1
cdr3_nt: TGCGCCAGCAGCTTGGTTCCCTCAGGGGGCCTAGCGGGAGGAGGTTTTTACAATGAGCAGTTCTTC
cdr3_aa: CASSLVPSGGLAGGGFYNEQFF

d_call: -
clone_size: few
v_call: TRBV5-1
j_call: TRBJ1-1
cdr3_nt: TGCGCCAGCAGCTGGGTTGGGACTGAAGCTTTCTTT
cdr3_aa: CASSWVGTEAFF

d_call: -
clone_size: few
v_call: TRBV6-5
j_call: TRBJ2-7
cdr3_nt: TGTGCCAGCAGCCAAGATCTGGGACGGGCCTACGAGCAGTACTTC
cdr3_aa: CASSQDLGRAYEQYF

d_call: -
clone_size: few
v_call: TRBV4-1
j_call: TRBJ1-5
cdr3_nt: TGCGCCAGCAGCCAAGAACGGTGGGATCAGCCCCAGCATTTT
cdr3_aa: CASSQERWDQPQHF

d_call: TRBD1
clone_size: -
v_call: TRBV29-1
j_call: TRBJ2-5
cdr3_nt: TGCAGCGTTGAAGTCCCGACAGGGGAAGAGACCCAGTACTTC
cdr3_aa: CSVEVPTGEETQYF

d_call: -
clone_size: many
v_call: TRBV7-9
j_call: TRBJ2-3
cdr3_nt: TGTGCCAGCAGCTTAGCGCGCGCCAGGGGCGCAGATACGCAGTATTTT
cdr3_aa: CASSLARARGADTQYF

d_call: -
clone_size: few
v_call: TRBV12-3/TRBV12-4
j_call: TRBJ2-1
cdr3_nt: TGTGCCAGCAGCCAATACCCCGGTCCCAGCTCCTACAATGAGCAGTTCTTC
cdr3_aa: CASSQYPGPSSYNEQFF

d_call: -
clone_size: many
v_call: TRBV18
j_call: TRBJ2-7
cdr3_nt: TGTGCCAGCTCACCAACATCAGGGACGCTGAACGAGCAGTACTTC
cdr3_aa: CASSPTSGTLNEQYF

d_call: TRBD2
clone_size: -
v_call: TRBV12-5
j_call: TRBJ2-4
cdr3_nt: TGTGCTAGTGGCCCGGGACTAGCGGTAGCCAAAAACATTCAGTACTTC
cdr3_aa: CASGPGLAVAKNIQYF

d_call: TRBD2
clone_size: -
v_call: TRBV12-3/TRBV12-4
j_call: TRBJ2-1
cdr3_nt: TGTGCCAGCAGTTTCACTAGCGGGGGGACGTACAATGAGCAGTTCTTC
cdr3_aa: CASSFTSGGTYNEQFF

d_call: TRBD2
clone_size: few
v_call: TRBV20-1
j_call: TRBJ2-1
cdr3_nt: TGCAGTGCTGGGAGCCGCGGGAGAAGCTCCTACAATGAGCAGTTCTTC
cdr3_aa: CSAGSRGRSSYNEQFF

d_call: -
clone_size: few
v_call: TRBV29-1
j_call: TRBJ2-7
cdr3_nt: TGCAGCGTTGTGGCGGATACCTACGAGCAGTACTTC
cdr3_aa: CSVVADTYEQYF

d_call: -
clone_size: -
v_call: TRBV4-1
j_call: TRBJ1-1
cdr3_nt: TGCGCCAGCAGCCAAGACGCCGCCACTTTCATGAACACTGAAGCTTTCTTT
cdr3_aa: CASSQDAATFMNTEAFF

d_call: -
clone_size: many
v_call: TRBV7-9
j_call: TRBJ2-7
cdr3_nt: TGTGCCAGCAGCTTAGGGGAATCCCCACACGAGCAGTACTTC
cdr3_aa: CASSLGESPHEQYF

d_call: TRBD1
clone_size: -
v_call: TRBV5-1
j_call: TRBJ1-4
cdr3_nt: TGCGCCAGCAGCCCCATGGAGGGGGCGGTCGAAAAACTGTTTTTT
cdr3_aa: CASSPMEGAVEKLFF

d_call: TRBD1
clone_size: -
v_call: TRBV2
j_call: TRBJ2-7
cdr3_nt: TGTGCCAGCAGTGACCGGGACAGCTCGCACGAGCAGTACTTC
cdr3_aa: CASSDRDSSHEQYF

d_call: -
clone_size: many
v_call: TRBV7-9
j_call: TRBJ2-5
cdr3_nt: TGTGCCAGCAGCTCGAGAGGTTACGAAGGGGAGACCCAGTACTTC
cdr3_aa: CASSSRGYEGETQYF

d_call: -
clone_size: few
v_call: TRBV4-1
j_call: TRBJ1-5
cdr3_nt: TGCGCCAGCAGCCATTTGGGTGGGAATCAGCCCCAGCATTTT
cdr3_aa: CASSHLGGNQPQHF

d_call: -
clone_size: few
v_call: TRBV10-3
j_call: TRBJ2-3
cdr3_nt: TGTGCCATCAGTGAACAGCAAAACACAGATACGCAGTATTTT
cdr3_aa: CAISEQQNTDTQYF

d_call: TRBD1
clone_size: -
v_call: TRBV20-1
j_call: TRBJ1-2
cdr3_nt: TGCAGTGCTAGCGGGACAGCTAATCGGGGCTACACCTTC
cdr3_aa: CSASGTANRGYTF

d_call: -
clone_size: few
v_call: TRBV15
j_call: TRBJ1-1
cdr3_nt: TGTGCCACCAGCAGAGGGTGGAACACTGAAGCTTTCTTT
cdr3_aa: CATSRGWNTEAFF

d_call: TRBD2
clone_size: -
v_call: TRBV9
j_call: TRBJ2-1
cdr3_nt: TGTGCCAGCAGCCCGACTAGCGGGTTCAATGAGCAGTTCTTC
cdr3_aa: CASSPTSGFNEQFF

d_call: -
clone_size: few
v_call: TRBV7-9
j_call: TRBJ2-2
cdr3_nt: TGTGCCAGCAGCTTTGGACCGGCGAACACCGGGGAGCTGTTTTTT
cdr3_aa: CASSFGPANTGELFF

d_call: TRBD2
clone_size: -
v_call: TRBV6-5
j_call: TRBJ2-3
cdr3_nt: TGTGCCAGCAGTTTAGCGGGGGGCCTCACAGATACGCAGTATTTT
cdr3_aa: CASSLAGGLTDTQYF

d_call: -
clone_size: -
v_call: TRBV7-8
j_call: TRBJ2-7
cdr3_nt: TGTGCCAGCAGCTTAGCAGGTCTGGCTTACGAGCAGTACTTC
cdr3_aa: CASSLAGLAYEQYF

d_call: -
clone_size: -
v_call: TRBV15
j_call: TRBJ2-7
cdr3_nt: TGTGCCACCAGCAGAGATGGGCAGTCATCCTACGAGCAGTACTTC
cdr3_aa: CATSRDGQSSYEQYF

d_call: -
clone_size: -
v_call: TRBV7-9
j_call: TRBJ2-1
cdr3_nt: TGTGCCAGCAGCTTAGGGGCACCCTACAATGAGCAGTTCTTC
cdr3_aa: CASSLGAPYNEQFF

d_call: -
clone_size: -
v_call: TRBV2
j_call: TRBJ2-7
cdr3_nt: TGTGCCAGCATTCCCCCCCGGGTCGCCCCCTACGAGCAGTACTTC
cdr3_aa: CASIPPRVAPYEQYF

d_call: -
clone_size: many
v_call: TRBV10-3
j_call: TRBJ2-1
cdr3_nt: TGTACCGCCGAAGACGCACCCGCTGGCAATGAGCAGTTCTTC
cdr3_aa: CTAEDAPAGNEQFF

d_call: -
clone_size: -
v_call: TRBV29-1
j_call: TRBJ2-6
cdr3_nt: TGCAGCGTTGTCGGCGGCAGAACCAGCTCTGGGGCCAACGTCCTGACTTTC
cdr3_aa: CSVVGGRTSSGANVLTF

d_call: -
clone_size: few
v_call: TRBV5-5
j_call: TRBJ2-7
cdr3_nt: TGTGCCAGCACCGCCCCTCAGGACTCCTACGAGCAGTACTTC
cdr3_aa: CASTAPQDSYEQYF

d_call: TRBD2
clone_size: few
v_call: TRBV20-1
j_call: TRBJ2-7
cdr3_nt: TGCAGTGCTAGAGATCTCAGCGGGACCGAGAGCTCCTACGAGCAGTACTTC
cdr3_aa: CSARDLSGTESSYEQYF